Below, 7 T cell receptor beta chains from the same sample are listed, as sequenced in a study of early T cells in non-severe SARS-CoV-2 infection (TCRdb year 2021). Library creation used 5' RACE. Sequenced using a NextSeq 500. Starting from the raw public reads, TCRdb applied fastp trimming at Q25, assembled clones with MiXCR and retained in-frame beta chains. Each entry is one CDR3 protein sequence, shown with its most common DNA and genes. The sample contains 80,000 to 100,000 distinct CDR3 sequences, roughly 9.6% of them found a single time. In total, the top ten clones hold approximately 4.5% of the sample. Here the sequenced sample was whole blood, taken at baseline. Source of these receptors: an adult who was a healthcare worker with PCR-confirmed SARS-CoV-2 infection or an uninfected control (not recorded which).

The genes are TRBV5-1 and TRBJ1-1; 9 bases agree with TRBD1. The CDR3 is 15 residues long. J was trimmed by 5 bases and V by 1 base; bases with no gene match: 6. Germline V gene sequence: CDR1 SGHRS, CDR2 YFSETQ. The CDR3 reads CASSLNTGGGTEAFF. CDR3 coding DNA: TGCGCCAGCAGCTTGAACACAGGGGGCGGAACTGAAGCTTTCTTT.

This clonotype has only a few counts. The J gene is TRBJ2-1, the V gene TRBV11-2; the D is unclear. From germline, CDR1 is SGHAT and CDR2 FQNNGV. This CDR3 has 14 residues. The ends were cut back, 1 base at V and 6 bases at J, with 10 bases in the middle. CDR3 in DNA: TGTGCCAGCAGCTTAGTTTGGGGAATCAATGAGCAGTTCTTC. It specifies CASSLVWGINEQFF.

The CDR3, as DNA: TGTGCCAGTAGTAAGGGACTAGCGGCATACAATGAGCAGTTCTTC. Translating gives CASSKGLAAYNEQFF. The chain combines TRBV19 with TRBJ2-1; 11 bases fit TRBD2. This CDR3 has 15 amino acids. CDR1 and CDR2 (germline): LNHDA, SQIVND (reference sequence). The V gene end was trimmed by 4 bases and the J gene end by 4 bases; junction bases not matched to a gene: 3.

Ten or more counts support this clonotype. V and J are TRBV11-2 and TRBJ1-1; D is undetermined. Germline values: CDR1 SGHAT, CDR2 FQNNGV. Trimming cost V 1 base and J 7 bases, with 7 bases left between them. This CDR3 region has 12 residues. The CDR3 region is CASSLGHLEAFF. CDR3 nucleotide sequence: TGTGCCAGCAGCTTAGGACACCTTGAAGCTTTCTTT. Using reference TRBV11-2 and TRBJ1-1 for the parts outside the CDR3, the full variable domain is EAGVAQSPRYKIIEKRQSVAFWCNPISGHATLYWYQQILGQGPKLLIQFQNNGVVDDSQLPKDRFSAERLKGVDSTLKIQPAKLEDSAVYLCASSLGHLEAFFGQGTRLTVV.

In this sample, this clonotype turned up many times. The rearrangement joins TRBV6-6 to TRBJ1-1; a weak D match, TRBD1 (6 bases). V lost 6 bases and J 0 bases, leaving 17 bases between the germline ends. The length of the CDR3 is 16 residues. Germline V gene sequence: CDR1 MNHNY, CDR2 SVGAGI (reference sequence). In DNA form, the CDR3 reads TGTGCCAGCAGCGACGGACAGCCCAGCATGAACACTGAAGCTTTCTTT. Encoded protein: CASSDGQPSMNTEAFF.

V is TRBV5-1 and J is TRBJ2-3; unclear D gene. Germline V gives CDR1 SGHRS, CDR2 YFSETQ. This CDR3 comprises 15 residues. V lost 1 base and J 0 bases, leaving 9 bases between the germline ends. In DNA form, the CDR3 reads TGCGCCAGCAGCTTGTGGCCAGCTAGCACAGATACGCAGTATTTT. As protein: CASSLWPASTDTQYF. Filled out from reference TRBV5-1 and TRBJ2-3, the complete variable domain reads KAGVTQTPRYLIKTRGQQVTLSCSPISGHRSVSWYQQTPGQGLQFLFEYFSETQRNKGNFPGRFSGRQFSNSRSEMNVSTLELGDSALYLCASSLWPASTDTQYFGPGTRLTVL.

The table lists this clonotype with a few counts. The J gene is TRBJ1-3, the V gene TRBV25-1; D gene ambiguous. The V gene's germline CDR1 is MGHDK and CDR2 SYGVNS. CDR3 length: 15 residues. V was clipped by 1 base and J by 5 bases, with 12 bases between them. CDR3 in amino acids: CASSEWAGDRNTIYF. CDR3 DNA sequence: TGTGCCAGCAGTGAATGGGCAGGAGATCGAAACACCATATATTTT.